This T cell receptor (beta chain) was identified during a study of regulatory T cells in long-lasting Graves disease. The study's findings and limits: It was in persistent disease that TRBV28, TRBJ1-2 and TRBJ2-5 were favored.

CDR1 is KGHSH, CDR2 LQKENI, per germline. The CDR3 is 15 amino acids. The V end was cut by 6 bases, the J end by 0 bases, with 14 bases between. Time point given: newly diagnosed GD, antithyroid drugs for less than 3 months. Construction of the TCR library relied on RNA isolated from PBMCs. With iRepertoire HTBI primers and Arm-PCR of CDR3 regions, TCR beta libraries were built. MiXCR, applied by TCRdb to the multiplex PCR reads, yields one record per CDR3 protein. This sample has 200,000 to 250,000 distinct CDR3 sequences; 20% to 25% occur once, and the top ten carry approximately 13%. This clonotype was picked up many times. Antigen: not known.

This specimen consisted of peripheral blood mononuclear cells (PBMCs), obtained at new diagnosis, from a patient treated with antithyroid drugs. The chain recombines TRBV18 with TRBJ1-2; D is undetermined. This receptor was obtained from a female donor with Graves disease. This chain's CDR3 is CASSSNTAANYGYTF. In DNA, the CDR3 is TGTGCCAGCTCCTCAAACACCGCGGCTAACTATGGCTACACCTTC.